The sequence of this TCR beta chain was determined in a study of shared clonotypes between healthy human individuals (dated by TCRdb to about 2020). For context, the study as a whole: The cohort comprised a couple of women and a few men aged 18 to 49 years. Per donor, three plates each were used for CD4 naive and CD4 memory, two for CD8 naive, and one for CD8 memory. To estimate repertoire size and how much clonotypes are shared between individuals, the study performed deep sequencing of blood TCR repertoires from about 5 healthy adults. To increase sequencing depth and limit assay-specific biases, TCR repertoire library preparation and sequencing were carried out by different laboratories using diverse techniques. Between about 0.94 and 10 billion PBMCs per donor were obtained by leukapheresis. General conclusions and limits of the study: Sharing across a few donors was observed for approximately 5% of naive CD4, under 4% of naive CD8, 2.3% of memory CD4, and about 0.38% of memory CD8 clonotypes. Naive subsets generally had larger estimated clonotype richness than memory subsets. Pairwise subsampling led to the expectation that sequencing depth would affect the degree of clonotype sharing among donors. Compared with non-shared clonotypes, clonotypes shared by all four sorted-subset donors had higher generation probabilities. Sampling was restricted to blood, and TCR repertoires in tissues likely differ from the TCR repertoires found in blood. The genetic and exposure-history diversity represented was limited by the small number of donors. Rarefaction of sorted-subset datasets indicated incomplete sequencing despite the large sequencing depth.

From the cysteine up to the phenylalanine, the CDR3 has a length of 16 residues. Solely the CDR3 DNA is kept, with 48 bases framed from the first base. At the junction V is shortened by 5 bases and J by 2 bases, with 13 bases in between. Based on the germline V gene, the CDR1 and CDR2 sequences are SGHVS and FNYEAQ. CD8 naive samples were CD45RO-negative cells positively selected for CCR7, giving a CD45RA+CCR7+ population that excluded TemRA cells. The donors were healthy, HIV-negative adults who had no recently reported acute infections or vaccinations. All donors were Caucasian adults living in Nashville, Tennessee, USA. Blood was collected by leukapheresis, and PBMCs were isolated by Ficoll-Histopaque density gradient centrifugation and then cryopreserved in liquid nitrogen vapor phase. Analytical flow cytometry was used to check the purity and quantity of each magnetically sorted T cell population. Genomic DNA was isolated from every sorted fraction and measured by UV absorbance on a Nanodrop 2000c.

Notes on this clone: The clone's antigen remains unknown. Base qualities are not at hand, and no much larger clone is one base apart.

TCR CDR3 regions were amplified from genomic DNA by multiplex PCR using the deep immunoSEQ assay. Extracted genomic DNA from each cell subset was spread evenly across all wells of several immunoSEQ 96-well plates, with each plate serving as a replicate. Each replicate PCR for sorted subsets received around 210 ng genomic DNA, equal to about 29,000 T cell genomes. Purified libraries were measured with a Qubit 3.0 fluorometer, size-checked on a Bioanalyzer 2100, and measured again with the KAPA Library Quantification kit. Every immunoSEQ 96-well plate was sequenced on a dedicated single-read 150-cycle Illumina NextSeq 550 flow cell. The authors processed their data as follows. Because the immunoSEQ output held only junctional sequences and lacked quality scores, the filtering could not match the filtering applied to full-length reads. To assign V/J genes and CDR3, sequences were annotated using PyIR, a Python wrapper for IgBLAST v1.9, with IMGT germline references. Reads with weak V/J assignments (E-value above 1e-6), missing CDR3, stop codons, out-of-frame junctions, or ambiguous translated residues were removed. V3J clonotypes were defined as sequences sharing an identical inferred V gene, J gene, and CDR3 amino acid sequence. Percentage overlap between repertoires was computed as shared unique clonotypes divided by the size of the smaller repertoire. RTK rarefaction, the Chao1 estimator, and Recon v2.1 estimates of unobserved clonotypes were used to assess repertoire richness. OLGA was used to compute generation probabilities for all TCRbeta clonotypes that the gDNA method yielded from a few donors. The clones in this table, taken by TCRdb from immuneACCESS, are in-frame only. Not every clone is retained; where verified, under half of the shortfall comes from an unresolved V gene, and the cause of the rest is unknown. V and J calls and clone size are copied from that table; D and trimming were computed from the DNA. Counted in this sample were roughly 570,000 clones; roughly 98% of them appeared once. The ten largest clones take up 0.3% of the sample.

This sequence originates from a man in his thirties or forties in good health. The chain was built from TRBV7-6 and TRBJ2-6, with the D call perhaps TRBD1 or TRBD2, each one matching 5 bases. Source material: naive CD8+ T cells sorted from blood. In the paper's terms, the cell subset or site label means: CD45RA+CCR7+. The CDR3 protein: CASSPGTVTGANVLTF. The DNA is as follows: TGTGCCAGCAGCCCCGGGACGGTCACTGGGGCCAACGTCCTGACTTTC.